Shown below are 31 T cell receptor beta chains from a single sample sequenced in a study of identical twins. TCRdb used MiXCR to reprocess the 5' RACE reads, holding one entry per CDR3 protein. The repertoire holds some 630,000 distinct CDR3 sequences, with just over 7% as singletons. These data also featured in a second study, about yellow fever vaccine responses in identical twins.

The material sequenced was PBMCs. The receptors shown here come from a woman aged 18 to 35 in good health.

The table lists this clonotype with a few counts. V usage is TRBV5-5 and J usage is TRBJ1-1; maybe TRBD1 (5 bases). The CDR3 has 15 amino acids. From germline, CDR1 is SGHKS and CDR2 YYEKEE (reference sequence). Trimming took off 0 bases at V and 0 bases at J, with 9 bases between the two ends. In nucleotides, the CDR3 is TGTGCCAGCAGCTTGGAGGGGAATATGAACACTGAAGCTTTCTTT. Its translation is CASSLEGNMNTEAFF.

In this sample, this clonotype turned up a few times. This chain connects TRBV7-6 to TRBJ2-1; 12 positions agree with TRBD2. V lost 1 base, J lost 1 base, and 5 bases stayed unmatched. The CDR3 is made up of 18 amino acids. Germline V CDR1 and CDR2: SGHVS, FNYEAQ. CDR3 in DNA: TGTGCCAGCAGCTTAGGACTAGCGGGGGCCATATCCTACAATGAGCAGTTCTTC. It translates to CASSLGLAGAISYNEQFF.

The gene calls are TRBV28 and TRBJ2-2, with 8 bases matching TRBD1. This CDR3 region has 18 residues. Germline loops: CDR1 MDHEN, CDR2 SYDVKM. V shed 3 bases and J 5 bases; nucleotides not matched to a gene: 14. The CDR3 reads CASSFLASAGQATGELFF. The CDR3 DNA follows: TGTGCCAGCAGTTTTCTAGCCTCGGCGGGACAGGCGACCGGGGAGCTGTTTTTT.

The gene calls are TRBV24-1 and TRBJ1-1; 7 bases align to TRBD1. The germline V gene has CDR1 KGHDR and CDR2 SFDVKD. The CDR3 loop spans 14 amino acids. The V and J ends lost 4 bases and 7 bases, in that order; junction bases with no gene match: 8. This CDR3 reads CATSDPDRAGEAFF. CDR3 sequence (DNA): TGTGCCACCAGTGACCCCGACAGGGCCGGTGAAGCTTTCTTT.

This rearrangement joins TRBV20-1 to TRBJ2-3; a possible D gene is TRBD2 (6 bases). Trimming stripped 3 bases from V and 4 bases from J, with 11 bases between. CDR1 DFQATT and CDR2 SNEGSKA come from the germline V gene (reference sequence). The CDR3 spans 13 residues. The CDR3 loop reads CSASKASADTQYF. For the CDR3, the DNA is TGCAGTGCTAGTAAGGCTAGCGCAGATACGCAGTATTTT.

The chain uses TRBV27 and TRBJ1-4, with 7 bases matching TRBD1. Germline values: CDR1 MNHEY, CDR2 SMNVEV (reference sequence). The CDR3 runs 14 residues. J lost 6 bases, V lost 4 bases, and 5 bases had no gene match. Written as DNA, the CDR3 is TGTGCCAGCAGTTACAGGGGTCGGCATGAAAAACTGTTTTTT. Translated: CASSYRGRHEKLFF.

The DNA for the CDR3 is TGCAGCGTTTCACCCGACAGGGGTTACAATGAGCAGTTCTTC. Translating it yields CSVSPDRGYNEQFF. The V and J genes are TRBV29-1 and TRBJ2-1; 8 bases fit TRBD1. The CDR3 has 14 residues. The germline gives CDR1 SQVTM, CDR2 ANQGSEA. V lost 5 bases, J lost 4 bases, and 7 bases stayed unmatched.

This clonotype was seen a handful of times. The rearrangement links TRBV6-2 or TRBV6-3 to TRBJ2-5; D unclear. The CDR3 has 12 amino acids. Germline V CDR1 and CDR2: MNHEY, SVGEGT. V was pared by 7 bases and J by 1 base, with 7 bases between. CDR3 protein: CASTQAQETQYF. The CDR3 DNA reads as TGTGCCAGCACCCAGGCCCAAGAGACCCAGTACTTC.

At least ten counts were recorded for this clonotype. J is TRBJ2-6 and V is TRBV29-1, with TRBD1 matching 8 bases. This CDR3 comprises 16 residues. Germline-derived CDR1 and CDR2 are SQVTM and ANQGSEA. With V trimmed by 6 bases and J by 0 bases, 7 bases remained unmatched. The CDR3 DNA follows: TGCAGCGTGTCGACAGGGGCCGCCTCTGGGGCCAACGTCCTGACTTTC. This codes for CSVSTGAASGANVLTF.

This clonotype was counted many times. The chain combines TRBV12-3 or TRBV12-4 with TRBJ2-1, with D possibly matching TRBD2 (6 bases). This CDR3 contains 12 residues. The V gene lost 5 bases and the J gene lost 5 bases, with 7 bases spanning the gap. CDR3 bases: TGTGCCAGCAGTCCGGGGGACAATGAGCAGTTCTTC. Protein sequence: CASSPGDNEQFF.

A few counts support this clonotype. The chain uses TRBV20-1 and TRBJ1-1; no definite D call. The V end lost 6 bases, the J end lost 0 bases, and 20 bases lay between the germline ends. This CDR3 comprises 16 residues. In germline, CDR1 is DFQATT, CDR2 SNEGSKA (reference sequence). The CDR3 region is CSAPIGGGLVNTEAFF. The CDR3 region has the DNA TGCAGTGCCCCCATCGGTGGCGGGCTCGTGAACACTGAAGCTTTCTTT.

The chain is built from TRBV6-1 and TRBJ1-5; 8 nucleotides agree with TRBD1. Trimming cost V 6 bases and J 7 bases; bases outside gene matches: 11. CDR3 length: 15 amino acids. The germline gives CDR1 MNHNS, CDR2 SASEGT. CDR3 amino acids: CASSPTQGARQPQHF. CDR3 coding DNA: TGTGCCAGCAGCCCCACCCAGGGGGCCAGACAGCCCCAGCATTTT.

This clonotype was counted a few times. The chain's CDR3 is CASSQERTDYGYTF. CDR3 nucleotides: TGCGCCAGCAGCCAAGAGAGGACAGACTATGGCTACACCTTC. The chain has TRBV4-1 and TRBJ1-2; TRBD1 is a possible D gene (6 bases). V lost 0 bases and J lost 3, with 8 bases in between. Germline V gene lookup returns CDR1 MGHRA and CDR2 YSYEKL. This CDR3 region has 14 residues.

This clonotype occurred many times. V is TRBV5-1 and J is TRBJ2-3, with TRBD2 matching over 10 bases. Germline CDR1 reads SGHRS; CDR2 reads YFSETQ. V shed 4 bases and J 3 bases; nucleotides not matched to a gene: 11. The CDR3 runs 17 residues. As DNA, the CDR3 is TGCGCCAGCAGCGTAAGGCAATCTAGCGGGAGTACAGATACGCAGTATTTT. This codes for CASSVRQSSGSTDTQYF.

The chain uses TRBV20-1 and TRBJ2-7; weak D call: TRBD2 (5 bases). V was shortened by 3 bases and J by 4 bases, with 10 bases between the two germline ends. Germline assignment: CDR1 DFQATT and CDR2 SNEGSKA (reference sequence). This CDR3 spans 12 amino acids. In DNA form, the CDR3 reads TGCAGTGCTAGTTCGGGGAGTTACGAGCAGTACTTC. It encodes CSASSGSYEQYF.

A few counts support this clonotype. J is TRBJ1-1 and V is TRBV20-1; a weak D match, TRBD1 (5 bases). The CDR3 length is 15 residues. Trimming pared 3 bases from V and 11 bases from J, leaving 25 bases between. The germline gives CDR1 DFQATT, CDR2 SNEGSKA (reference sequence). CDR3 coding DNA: TGCAGTGCTAGGGAGGGCACCACCGGGACCGAACCCGCTTTCTTT. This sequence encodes CSAREGTTGTEPAFF.

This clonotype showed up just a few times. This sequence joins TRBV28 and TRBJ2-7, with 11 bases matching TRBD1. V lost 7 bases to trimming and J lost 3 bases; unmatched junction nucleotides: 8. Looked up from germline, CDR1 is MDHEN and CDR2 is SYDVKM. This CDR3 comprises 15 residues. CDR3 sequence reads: CASNSPGQGDYEQYF. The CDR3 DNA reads TGTGCCAGCAATTCACCGGGACAGGGGGACTACGAGCAGTACTTC.

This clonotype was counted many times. CDR3 region: CASSLAWGEVYNEQFF. CDR3 in DNA: TGTGCCAGCAGCTTAGCGTGGGGAGAGGTGTACAATGAGCAGTTCTTC. The V gene is TRBV7-8, the J gene TRBJ2-1, with TRBD2 as a possible D gene (5 bases). Germline values: CDR1 SGHVS, CDR2 FQNEAQ. V was pared by 0 bases and J by 4 bases, with 13 bases between. The CDR3 has 16 residues. Variable domain in full (rest from reference TRBV7-8 and TRBJ2-1): GAGVSQSPRYKVAKRGQDVALRCDPISGHVSLFWYQQALGQGPEFLTYFQNEAQLDKSGLPSDRFFAERPEGSVSTLKIQRTQQEDSAVYLCASSLAWGEVYNEQFFGPGTRLTVL.

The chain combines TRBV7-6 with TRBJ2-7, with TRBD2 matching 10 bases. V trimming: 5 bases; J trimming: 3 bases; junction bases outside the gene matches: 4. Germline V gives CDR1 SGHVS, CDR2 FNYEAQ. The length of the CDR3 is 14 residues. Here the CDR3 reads CASSGSGRNYEQYF. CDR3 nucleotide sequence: TGTGCCAGCAGCGGTAGCGGGAGGAACTACGAGCAGTACTTC.

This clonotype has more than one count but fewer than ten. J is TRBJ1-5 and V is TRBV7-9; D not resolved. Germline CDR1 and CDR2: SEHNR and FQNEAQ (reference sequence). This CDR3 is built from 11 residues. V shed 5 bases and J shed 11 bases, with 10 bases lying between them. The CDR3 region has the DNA TGTGCCAGCAGCCCCCTGGCGTCCCAGCATTTT. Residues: CASSPLASQHF.

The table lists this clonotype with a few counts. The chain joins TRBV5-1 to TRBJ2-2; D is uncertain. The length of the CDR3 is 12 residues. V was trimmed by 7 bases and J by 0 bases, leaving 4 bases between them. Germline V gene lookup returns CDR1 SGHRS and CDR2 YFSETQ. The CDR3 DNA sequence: TGCGCCAGCCTCACGAACACCGGGGAGCTGTTTTTT. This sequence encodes CASLTNTGELFF.

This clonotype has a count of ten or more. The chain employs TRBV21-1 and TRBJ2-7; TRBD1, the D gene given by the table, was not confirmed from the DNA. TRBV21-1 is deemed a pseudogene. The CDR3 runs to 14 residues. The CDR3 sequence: CASSKARDRDEQYF. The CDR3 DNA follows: TGTGCCAGCAGCAAAGCCCGGGACAGGGACGAGCAGTACTTC.

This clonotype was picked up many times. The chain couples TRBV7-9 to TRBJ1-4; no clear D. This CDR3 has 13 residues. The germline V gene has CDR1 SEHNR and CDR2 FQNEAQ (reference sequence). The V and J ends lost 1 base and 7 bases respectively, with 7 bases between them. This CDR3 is CASSLVGIEKLFF. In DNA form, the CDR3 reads TGTGCCAGCAGCTTAGTAGGGATTGAAAAACTGTTTTTT.

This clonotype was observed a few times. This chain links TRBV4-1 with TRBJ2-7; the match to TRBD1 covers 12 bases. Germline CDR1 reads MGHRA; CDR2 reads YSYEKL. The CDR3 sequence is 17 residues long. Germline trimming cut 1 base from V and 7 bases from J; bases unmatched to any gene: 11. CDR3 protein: CASSQVGPGQGAQEQYF. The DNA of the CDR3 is TGCGCCAGCAGCCAAGTTGGTCCGGGACAGGGGGCTCAAGAGCAGTACTTC.

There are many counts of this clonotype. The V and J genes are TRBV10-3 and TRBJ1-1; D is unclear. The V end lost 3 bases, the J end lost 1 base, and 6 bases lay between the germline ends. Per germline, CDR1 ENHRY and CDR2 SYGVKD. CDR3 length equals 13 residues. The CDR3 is CAISDPPNTEAFF. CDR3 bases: TGTGCCATCAGTGACCCTCCGAACACTGAAGCTTTCTTT.

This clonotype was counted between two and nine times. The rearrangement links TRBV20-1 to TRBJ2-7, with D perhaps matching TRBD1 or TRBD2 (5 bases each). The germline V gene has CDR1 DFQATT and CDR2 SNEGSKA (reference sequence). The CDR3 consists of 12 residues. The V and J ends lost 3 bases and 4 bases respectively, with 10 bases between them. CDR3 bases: TGCAGTGCTAGGGGGGAAGTTTACGAGCAGTACTTC. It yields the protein CSARGEVYEQYF.

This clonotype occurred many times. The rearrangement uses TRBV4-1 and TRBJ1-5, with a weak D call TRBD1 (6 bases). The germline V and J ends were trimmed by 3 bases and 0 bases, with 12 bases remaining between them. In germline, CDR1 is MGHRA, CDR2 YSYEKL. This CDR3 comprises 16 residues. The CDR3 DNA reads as TGCGCCAGCAGCCATTGGACAGCGAGTAGCAATCAGCCCCAGCATTTT. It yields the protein CASSHWTASSNQPQHF.

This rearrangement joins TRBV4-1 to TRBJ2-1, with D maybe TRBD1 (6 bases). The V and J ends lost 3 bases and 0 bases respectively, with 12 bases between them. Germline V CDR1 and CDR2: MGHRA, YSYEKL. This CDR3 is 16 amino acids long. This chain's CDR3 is CASSQDGQSSYNEQFF. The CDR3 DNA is TGCGCCAGCAGCCAGGACGGACAGAGCTCCTACAATGAGCAGTTCTTC.

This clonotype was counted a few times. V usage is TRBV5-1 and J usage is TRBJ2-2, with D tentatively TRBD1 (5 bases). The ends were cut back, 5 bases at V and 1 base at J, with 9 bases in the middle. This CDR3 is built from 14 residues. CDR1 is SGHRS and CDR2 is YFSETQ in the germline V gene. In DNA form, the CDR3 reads TGCGCCAGCAGGACAGCGCTGAACACCGGGGAGCTGTTTTTT. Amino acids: CASRTALNTGELFF.

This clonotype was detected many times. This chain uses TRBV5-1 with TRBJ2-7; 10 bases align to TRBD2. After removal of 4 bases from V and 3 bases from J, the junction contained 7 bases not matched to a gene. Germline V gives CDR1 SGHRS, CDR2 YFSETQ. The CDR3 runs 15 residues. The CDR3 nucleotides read TGCGCCAGCAGCCGTACTAGCGGGAACCTCTACGAGCAGTACTTC. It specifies CASSRTSGNLYEQYF.

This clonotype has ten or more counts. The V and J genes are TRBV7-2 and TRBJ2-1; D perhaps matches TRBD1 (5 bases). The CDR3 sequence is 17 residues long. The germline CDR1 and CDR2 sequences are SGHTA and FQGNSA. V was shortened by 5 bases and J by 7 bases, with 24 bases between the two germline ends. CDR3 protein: CASSLQGYYNPLNEQFF. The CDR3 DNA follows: TGTGCCAGCAGCCTCCAGGGTTACTACAACCCCCTGAATGAGCAGTTCTTC.